The rows below give T cell receptor beta chains drawn from one sample of a study of blood T cell repertoires in COVID-19. Some clones are missing from TCRdb's copy, which holds only in-frame ones; the method was immunoSEQ multiplex PCR. The table has about 300,000 clones, about 90% seen once. Sequencing input: PBMCs or T cells enriched from blood (not recorded which). Receptor source: a woman in her twenties or thirties who had recovered from COVID-19. Each CDR3 is given with its conserved first and last residue. D genes are given only for firm matches. Where a row states a size, it is once, few, many or the class of an expanded clone; other rows omit it.

CDR3 DNA | CDR3 protein | clone size | J gene | V gene | D gene
TGCAGTGCTAGTCCACAATCTGAAGCTTTCTTT | CSASPQSEAFF | . | TRBJ1-1 | TRBV20-1 | .
TGTGCCAGTAGAGACAGGGGCACTGAAGCTTTCTTT | CASRDRGTEAFF | . | TRBJ1-1 | TRBV19 | TRBD1
TGTGCCTGGAGCCAACAGGAAAACTATGGCTACACCTTC | CAWSQQENYGYTF | . | TRBJ1-2 | TRBV30 | .
TGTGCCAGCAGCCGCGTGGGGCCCTCTGGCAATCAGCCCCAGCATTTT | CASSRVGPSGNQPQHF | . | TRBJ1-5 | TRBV7-2 | .
TGTGCCAGCAGCTTAACCTGGGACAGGGAGAAGGGTGAGCAGTTCTTC | CASSLTWDREKGEQFF | . | TRBJ2-1 | TRBV7-3 | TRBD1
TGTGCCAGCAGCGACAGAAGGGTTGGGGCAGTCTACGAGCAGTACTTC | CASSDRRVGAVYEQYF | . | TRBJ2-7 | TRBV7-8 | .
TGTGCCAGCAGCCAAGGAGGCTATTCCTACGAGCAGTACTTC | CASSQGGYSYEQYF | . | TRBJ2-7 | TRBV7-3 | .
TGTGCCAGCAGCTCTACGGGATTATTTAATGAAAAACTGTTTTTT | CASSSTGLFNEKLFF | . | TRBJ1-4 | TRBV5-6 | .
TGTGCCAGCAGCCAAGGTTTTAAATCTGGAAACACCATATATTTT | CASSQGFKSGNTIYF | once | TRBJ1-3 | TRBV3-1/TRBV3-2 | .
TGTGCCAGCAGCTTAACGAGCTCCTACGAGCAGTACTTC | CASSLTSSYEQYF | . | TRBJ2-7 | TRBV7-9 | .
TGTGCCAGCAGTTTAGCAGGGGAGAATCAGCCCCAGCATTTT | CASSLAGENQPQHF | . | TRBJ1-5 | TRBV27 | .
TGCGCCAGCAGCCCCACAGGGGATGGCACTGAAGCTTTCTTT | CASSPTGDGTEAFF | . | TRBJ1-1 | TRBV5-1 | TRBD1
TGTGCCAGTCGGCGGGTACTATCCGGGGACACTGAAGCTTTCTTT | CASRRVLSGDTEAFF | . | TRBJ1-1 | TRBV19 | .
TGTGCCAGCAGACCCCGGACAGGACATGGCGGGGAGCTGTTTTTT | CASRPRTGHGGELFF | . | TRBJ2-2 | TRBV6-5 | TRBD1
TGTGCCAGTGGACACAGCTCCTATAATTCACCCCTCCACTTT | CASGHSSYNSPLHF | . | TRBJ1-6 | TRBV6-4 | .
TGTGCCAGCAGCCTCGACAGTCTGCCCTACGAGCAGTACTTC | CASSLDSLPYEQYF | . | TRBJ2-7 | TRBV21-1 | .
TGTGCCTGGAGAGTCGCAGGGGTCTCTGGAAACACCATATATTTT | CAWRVAGVSGNTIYF | few | TRBJ1-3 | TRBV30 | .
TGTGCCAGCAGCGTAGATGCAGGGGCGAGAGAGCAGTACTTC | CASSVDAGAREQYF | . | TRBJ2-7 | TRBV9 | .
TGTGCCAGTAGTATGGACAGTTACACCGGGGAGCTGTTTTTT | CASSMDSYTGELFF | . | TRBJ2-2 | TRBV19 | .
TGTGCCAGTAGCGTCGGACAGGGCTATGGCTACACCTTC | CASSVGQGYGYTF | few | TRBJ1-2 | TRBV19 | TRBD1
TGTGCCAGCAGCGCCCCTACGACCTACAATGAGCAGTTCTTC | CASSAPTTYNEQFF | . | TRBJ2-1 | TRBV9 | .
TGTGCCAGCAGGTCCTTGGGACACGACAATCAGCCCCAGCATTTT | CASRSLGHDNQPQHF | . | TRBJ1-5 | TRBV28 | .
TGTGCCAGCAGCTCGGACAGTAGAGTAGCAGATACGCAGTATTTT | CASSSDSRVADTQYF | . | TRBJ2-3 | TRBV11-1 | .
TGCAGTGCTAGGACAGGGAATGAAGCTTTCTTT | CSARTGNEAFF | . | TRBJ1-1 | TRBV20-1 | TRBD1
TGTGCCAGCAGCCACCTGGAGTCTGGAAACACCATATATTTT | CASSHLESGNTIYF | few | TRBJ1-3 | TRBV7-9 | .
TGTGCCAGCAGCCTCGACAGCGTTAGCAATCAGCCCCAGCATTTT | CASSLDSVSNQPQHF | . | TRBJ1-5 | TRBV6-5 | .
TGTGCCAGCAGTCAGGGGGCAGGCACTGAAGCTTTCTTT | CASSQGAGTEAFF | . | TRBJ1-1 | TRBV11-2 | TRBD1
TGTGCCTGGAGTTCCCCTTCCTATGAGCAGTTCTTC | CAWSSPSYEQFF | . | TRBJ2-1 | TRBV30 | .
TGTGCCAGTAGTATTAACTCTGGAAACACCATATATTTT | CASSINSGNTIYF | . | TRBJ1-3 | TRBV19 | .
TGTGCCAGCAGCCAAGATCCCCAGTCTAACTATGGCTACACCTTC | CASSQDPQSNYGYTF | . | TRBJ1-2 | TRBV3-1/TRBV3-2 | .
TGCAGCGTTGAGACAGGGACTAACTATGGCTACACCTTC | CSVETGTNYGYTF | . | TRBJ1-2 | TRBV29-1 | TRBD1
TGTGCCAGCAGCTCCGGGACAGTGACTACTGAAGCTTTCTTT | CASSSGTVTTEAFF | many | TRBJ1-1 | TRBV9 | TRBD1
TGTGCCAGCAGTGACAGGGGTGGAGGAAACACCATATATTTT | CASSDRGGGNTIYF | . | TRBJ1-3 | TRBV6-1 | .
TGTGCCAGCAGCGTAGCCAGGGGGGATGGCGAGCAGTACTTC | CASSVARGDGEQYF | . | TRBJ2-7 | TRBV9 | .
TGTGCCAGCAGCATCGCGGGTGCCTATGGCTACACCTTC | CASSIAGAYGYTF | . | TRBJ1-2 | TRBV5-4 | .
TGTGCCAGCAGCGTAGTCCCGAGCCAAGAGACCCAGTACTTC | CASSVVPSQETQYF | . | TRBJ2-5 | TRBV9 | .
TGTGCCAGCAGCTTAGCGCCCGGGACAGGGTATGGCTACACCTTC | CASSLAPGTGYGYTF | . | TRBJ1-2 | TRBV11-2 | TRBD1
TGTGCCTGGAGCCGTACGGGGAATGAGCAGTTCTTC | CAWSRTGNEQFF | . | TRBJ2-1 | TRBV30 | .
TGTGCCAGCAGGAGGACAGGGACCACTGAAGCTTTCTTT | CASRRTGTTEAFF | . | TRBJ1-1 | TRBV12-3/TRBV12-4 | TRBD1
TGTGCCAGCAGAGCGCTAGCGGGGGGTTTCTATGAGCAGTTCTTC | CASRALAGGFYEQFF | once | TRBJ2-1 | TRBV7-2 | TRBD2
TGTGCCAGCAGCTCCGGGACAGGGGGGACTGAAGCTTTCTTT | CASSSGTGGTEAFF | once | TRBJ1-1 | TRBV7-3 | TRBD1
TGTGCCAGCAGCTTGGTCTCTTTGAATGAGCAGTTCTTC | CASSLVSLNEQFF | . | TRBJ2-1 | TRBV5-4 | .
TGTGCCTGGACCCGAAATCGATCCGGGGGTGAAGCTTTCTTT | CAWTRNRSGGEAFF | . | TRBJ1-1 | TRBV30 | .
TGTGCCAGCAGCCAAGTTACTAGCGGGGGGCCCTACAATGAGCAGTTCTTC | CASSQVTSGGPYNEQFF | . | TRBJ2-1 | TRBV14 | TRBD2